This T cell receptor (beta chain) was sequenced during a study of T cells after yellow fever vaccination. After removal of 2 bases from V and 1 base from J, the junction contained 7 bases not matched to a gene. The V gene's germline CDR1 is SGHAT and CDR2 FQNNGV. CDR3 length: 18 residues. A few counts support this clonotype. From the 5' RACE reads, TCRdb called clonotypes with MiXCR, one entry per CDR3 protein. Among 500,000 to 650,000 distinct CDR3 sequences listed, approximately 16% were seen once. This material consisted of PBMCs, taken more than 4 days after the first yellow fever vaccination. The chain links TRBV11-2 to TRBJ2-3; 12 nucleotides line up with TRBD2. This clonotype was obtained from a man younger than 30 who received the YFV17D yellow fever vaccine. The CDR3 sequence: CASSLTLSSGGGTDTQYF. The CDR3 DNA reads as TGTGCCAGCAGCTTAACCCTCTCTAGCGGGGGGGGCACAGATACGCAGTATTTT.